This entry describes one T cell receptor (beta chain). This specimen comes from a study of blood T cell repertoires in COVID-19. Across the whole study: From T cells, B-cell-depleted T cells, or PBMCs came the material, which was cDNA or gDNA.

In the study's own analysis: Estimation of nucleated cell counts was performed using reference gene primer amplification. Clones were read by immunoSEQ multiplex PCR, and TCRdb kept only the in-frame ones, dropping some. That table gives V, J and clone size, and the DNA gave D and trimming. The sample has 250,000 to 350,000 clones, roughly 90% seen once; the top ten hold roughly 4.1%. With 1 base clipped from V and 8 bases from J, the junction kept 9 bases outside the gene matches. From germline, CDR1 is MDHEN and CDR2 SYDVKM. The CDR3 runs to 16 residues. The clonotype comes from a woman between 45 and 60 years old with active or convalescent COVID-19. The chain uses TRBV28 and TRBJ2-1; 9 bases align to TRBD1. Material: peripheral blood. The CDR3 spells CASSLFRDRAFYEQFF. As DNA, the CDR3 is TGTGCCAGCAGTTTATTTCGGGACAGGGCTTTTTATGAGCAGTTCTTC.